Listed below are T cell receptor beta chains from one sample, sequenced in a study of cytomegalovirus exposure and HLA in healthy donors. Repertoires were generated with immunoSEQ multiplex PCR, while TCRdb's copy carries only in-frame clones and drops some. The table includes some 130,000 clones, about 80% detected once. The specimen was PBMCs. The receptor set was obtained from a woman aged 50 to 60 in good health and CMV-seronegative. CDR3s include the opening cysteine and the closing phenylalanine or tryptophan. A D gene is named only where the DNA matches it firmly. Clone size appears in some rows only: once, few, many, or a class for an expanded clone.

v_call	j_call	clone_size	d_call	cdr3_aa	cdr3_nt
TRBV6-5	TRBJ2-4	.	.	CASSYTGLAKNIQYF	TGTGCCAGCAGTTACACGGGACTAGCCAAAAACATTCAGTACTTC
TRBV19	TRBJ1-1	once	.	CASSIAAGREAFF	TGTGCCAGTAGTATAGCGGCAGGGCGTGAAGCTTTCTTT
TRBV6-1	TRBJ1-1	.	.	CASSNSLNTEAFF	TGTGCCAGCAGTAACTCTCTGAACACTGAAGCTTTCTTT
TRBV30	TRBJ1-5	.	TRBD1	CAWDRGQGNQPQHF	TGTGCTTGGGACCGAGGACAGGGGAATCAGCCCCAGCATTTT
TRBV5-4	TRBJ1-1	.	.	CASSGGGPSGTEAFF	TGTGCCAGCAGCGGGGGGGGCCCAAGTGGCACTGAAGCTTTCTTT
TRBV5-6	TRBJ1-2	once	TRBD1	CASSLGQGDYGYTF	TGTGCCAGCAGCTTGGGACAGGGGGACTATGGCTACACCTTC
TRBV7-9	TRBJ2-1	once	TRBD1	CASSFGQGAYNEQFF	TGTGCCAGCAGCTTCGGACAGGGAGCCTACAATGAGCAGTTCTTC
TRBV15	TRBJ2-2	once	.	CATSRAGRGNTGELFF	TGTGCCACCAGCAGAGCGGGCAGGGGCAACACCGGGGAGCTGTTTTTT
TRBV19	TRBJ1-2	.	TRBD1	CASSVRQGFAYGYTF	TGTGCCAGTAGCGTACGACAGGGGTTTGCCTATGGCTACACCTTC
TRBV28	TRBJ1-4	.	.	CASSLPDIEKLFF	TGTGCCAGCAGTTTACCGGACATAGAAAAACTGTTTTTT
TRBV5-6	TRBJ1-1	few	.	CASSSAPWALTEAFF	TGTGCCAGCAGCTCAGCCCCCTGGGCTCTCACTGAAGCTTTCTTT
TRBV7-2	TRBJ1-3	.	.	CASSFTTGHYDSGNTIYF	TGTGCCAGCAGCTTCACGACAGGCCACTACGACTCTGGAAACACCATATATTTT
TRBV5-1	TRBJ1-2	.	TRBD1	CASRFGTGKDYGYPF	TGCGCCAGCAGGTTCGGGACAGGGAAGGACTATGGCTACCCCTTC
TRBV5-1	TRBJ2-3	once	.	CASSLEHRVTDTQYF	TGCGCCAGCAGCTTGGAGCATCGAGTTACAGATACGCAGTATTTT
TRBV7-3	TRBJ2-3	.	TRBD2	CASSPSSGRADTQYF	TGTGCCAGCAGCCCCTCTAGCGGGAGGGCAGATACGCAGTATTTT
TRBV5-1	TRBJ1-1	.	TRBD1	CASKLGTDSEAFF	TGCGCCAGCAAACTCGGGACAGACTCTGAAGCTTTCTTT
TRBV10-3	TRBJ1-1	.	TRBD1	CAISAPKGGLTEAFF	TGTGCCATCAGTGCTCCGAAAGGGGGCCTTACTGAAGCTTTCTTT
TRBV7-6	TRBJ2-7	once	TRBD1	CASSLSGTGSEQYF	TGTGCCAGCAGCTTATCCGGGACAGGGAGCGAGCAGTACTTC
TRBV7-3	TRBJ1-1	once	.	CASGRGTGNTEAFF	TGTGCCAGCGGTAGGGGGACGGGGAACACTGAAGCTTTCTTT
TRBV10-3	TRBJ2-2	.	TRBD1	CAIRPTGWAGELFF	TGTGCCATCAGGCCGACAGGGTGGGCCGGGGAGCTGTTTTTT
TRBV4-1	TRBJ2-1	few	TRBD2	CASSQVGSSGSEQFF	TGCGCCAGCAGCCAAGTAGGAAGTAGCGGGAGTGAGCAGTTCTTC
TRBV2	TRBJ2-5	once	.	CASSLKRGETQYF	TGTGCCAGCAGTCTCAAGCGCGGGGAGACCCAGTACTTC
TRBV6-6	TRBJ2-7	.	.	CASETGAPYEQYF	TGTGCCAGCGAGACTGGAGCACCCTACGAGCAGTACTTC
TRBV4-1	TRBJ2-7	once	TRBD2	CASSLRAGGSSYEQYF	TGCGCCAGCAGCCTCCGGGCGGGGGGGAGCTCCTACGAGCAGTACTTC
TRBV28	TRBJ2-7	.	TRBD2	CASSFDGGRGYEQYF	TGTGCCAGCAGTTTTGATGGCGGGAGGGGGTACGAGCAGTACTTC
TRBV5-1	TRBJ2-1	.	TRBD1	CASSFGTEHNEQFF	TGCGCCAGCAGCTTTGGGACAGAACACAATGAGCAGTTCTTC
TRBV5-1	TRBJ1-3	.	.	CASSTSPGSGNTIYF	TGCGCCAGCAGCACCTCCCCGGGATCTGGAAACACCATATATTTT
TRBV5-1	TRBJ2-1	.	TRBD2	CASSGGLNTYNEQFF	TGCGCCAGCAGTGGGGGACTAAATACTTACAATGAGCAGTTCTTC
TRBV6-1	TRBJ2-7	.	TRBD2	CASSEGLAGGTTYEQYF	TGTGCCAGCAGTGAAGGACTAGCGGGAGGTACAACCTACGAGCAGTACTTC
TRBV7-9	TRBJ1-1	.	.	CASSLGQKNTEAFF	TGTGCCAGCAGCTTAGGTCAGAAGAACACTGAAGCTTTCTTT
TRBV7-6	TRBJ2-2	.	.	CASSFRGAGTGELFF	TGTGCCAGCAGCTTCCGGGGGGCTGGCACCGGGGAGCTGTTTTTT
TRBV6-1	TRBJ1-5	.	.	CASSDPTGVDQPQHF	TGTGCCAGCAGTGACCCGACAGGAGTAGATCAGCCCCAGCATTTT
TRBV30	TRBJ1-4	.	.	CAWSVHGGRGRASNEKLFF	TGTGCCTGGAGTGTACATGGTGGGAGGGGACGGGCCTCGAATGAAAAACTGTTTTTT
TRBV29-1	TRBJ1-2	.	.	CSIEGVAYPF	TGCAGCATCGAGGGGGTAGCCTACCCCTTC
TRBV11-2	TRBJ1-4	.	.	CASSLEGGIWEKLFF	TGTGCCAGCAGCTTAGAGGGAGGGATCTGGGAAAAACTGTTTTTT
TRBV9	TRBJ1-1	.	.	CASSPGGVTEAFF	TGTGCCAGCAGCCCCGGGGGGGTCACTGAAGCTTTCTTT
TRBV2	TRBJ1-4	.	.	CASSEVLRGRLFF	TGTGCCAGCAGTGAAGTATTAAGGGGGAGACTGTTTTTT
TRBV19	TRBJ1-3	.	.	CASSTQRGNTIYF	TGTGCCAGTAGTACCCAGAGGGGAAACACCATATATTTT
TRBV27	TRBJ2-7	few	TRBD2	CASKPGGPSYEQYF	TGTGCCAGCAAGCCGGGAGGGCCCTCCTACGAGCAGTACTTC
TRBV6-6	TRBJ1-1	.	.	CASSLSTGRNTEAFF	TGTGCCAGCAGTCTCTCGACAGGTAGGAACACCGAAGCTTTCTTT
TRBV9	TRBJ2-5	.	TRBD2	CASSVGGRSETQYF	TGTGCCAGCAGCGTAGGCGGGAGGTCTGAGACCCAGTACTTC
TRBV5-1	TRBJ2-2	.	.	CASRLAARDTGELFF	TGCGCCAGCAGGCTAGCCGCTCGGGACACCGGGGAGCTGTTTTTT
TRBV7-2	TRBJ2-1	.	TRBD2	CASSLVLGTSGTDTEQFF	TGTGCCAGCAGCTTAGTGTTGGGGACTAGCGGGACTGACACTGAGCAGTTCTTC
TRBV7-9	TRBJ2-1	.	.	CASSLWTEHNEQFF	TGTGCCAGCAGCTTGTGGACAGAACACAATGAGCAGTTCTTC